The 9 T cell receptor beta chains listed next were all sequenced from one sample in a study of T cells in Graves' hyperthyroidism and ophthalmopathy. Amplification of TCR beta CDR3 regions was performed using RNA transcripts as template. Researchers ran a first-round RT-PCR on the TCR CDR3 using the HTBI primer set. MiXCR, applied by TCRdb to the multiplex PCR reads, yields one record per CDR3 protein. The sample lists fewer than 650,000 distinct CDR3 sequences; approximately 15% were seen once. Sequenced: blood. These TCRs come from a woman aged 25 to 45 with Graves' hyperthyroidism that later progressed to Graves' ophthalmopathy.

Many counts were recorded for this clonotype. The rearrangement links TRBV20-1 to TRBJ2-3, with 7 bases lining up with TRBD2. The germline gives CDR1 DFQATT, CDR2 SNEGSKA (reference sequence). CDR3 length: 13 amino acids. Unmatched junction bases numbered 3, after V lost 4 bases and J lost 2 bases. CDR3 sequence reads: CSATREATDTQYF. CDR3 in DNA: TGCAGTGCTACTCGGGAGGCCACAGATACGCAGTATTTT.

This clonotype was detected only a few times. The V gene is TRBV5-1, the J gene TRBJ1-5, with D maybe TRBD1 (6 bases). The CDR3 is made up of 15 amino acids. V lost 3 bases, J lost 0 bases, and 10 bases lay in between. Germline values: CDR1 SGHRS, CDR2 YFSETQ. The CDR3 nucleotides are TGCGCCAGCAGCTGGGGGGGCGTTAGCAATCAGCCCCAGCATTTT. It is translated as CASSWGGVSNQPQHF.

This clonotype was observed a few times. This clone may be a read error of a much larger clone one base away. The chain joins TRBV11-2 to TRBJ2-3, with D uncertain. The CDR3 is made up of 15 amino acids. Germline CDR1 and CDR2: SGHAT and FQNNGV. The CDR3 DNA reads TGTGCCAGCAGCCCCTTTTGGCGGAGCACAGATACGCAGTGTTTT. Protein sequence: CASSPFWRSTDTQCF. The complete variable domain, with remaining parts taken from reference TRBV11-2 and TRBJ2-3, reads EAGVAQSPRYKIIEKRQSVAFWCNPISGHATLYWYQQILGQGPKLLIQFQNNGVVDDSQLPKDRFSAERLKGVDSTLKIQPAKLEDSAVYLCASSPFWRSTDTQCFGPGTRLTVL.

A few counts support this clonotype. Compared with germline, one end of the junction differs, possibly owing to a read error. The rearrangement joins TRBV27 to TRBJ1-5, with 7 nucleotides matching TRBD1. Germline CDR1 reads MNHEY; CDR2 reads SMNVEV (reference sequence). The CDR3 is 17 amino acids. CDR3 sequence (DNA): TGTGCCAGCAGTTTATTCGGGACAGAAAGGGGCAATCAGCCCCAACATTTT. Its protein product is CASSLFGTERGNQPQHF.

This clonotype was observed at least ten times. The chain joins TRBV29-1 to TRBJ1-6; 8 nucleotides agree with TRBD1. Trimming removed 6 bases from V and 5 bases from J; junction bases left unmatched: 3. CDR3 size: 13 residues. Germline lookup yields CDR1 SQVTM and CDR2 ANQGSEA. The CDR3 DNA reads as TGCAGCGTGGGGACAGGCGATAATTCACCCCTCCACTTT. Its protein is CSVGTGDNSPLHF. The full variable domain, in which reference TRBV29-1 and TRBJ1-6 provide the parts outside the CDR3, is SAVISQKPSRDICQRGTSLTIQCQVDSQVTMMFWYRQQPGQSLTLIATANQGSEATYESGFVIDKFPISRPNLTFSTLTVSNMSPEDSSIYLCSVGTGDNSPLHFGNGTRLTVT.

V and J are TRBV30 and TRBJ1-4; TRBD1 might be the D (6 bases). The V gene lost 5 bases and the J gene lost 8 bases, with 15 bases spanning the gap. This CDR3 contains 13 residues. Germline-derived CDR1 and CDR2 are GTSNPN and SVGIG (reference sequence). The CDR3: CAWGGTDREKLFF. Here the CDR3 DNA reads TGTGCCTGGGGTGGGACCGACAGGGAAAAACTGTTTTTT.

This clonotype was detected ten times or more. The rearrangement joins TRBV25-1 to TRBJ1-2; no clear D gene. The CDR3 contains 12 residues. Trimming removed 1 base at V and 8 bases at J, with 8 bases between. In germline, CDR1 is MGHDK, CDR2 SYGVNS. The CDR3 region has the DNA TGTGCCAGCAGTGAATCAGTAGTCGGCTACACCTTC. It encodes CASSESVVGYTF.

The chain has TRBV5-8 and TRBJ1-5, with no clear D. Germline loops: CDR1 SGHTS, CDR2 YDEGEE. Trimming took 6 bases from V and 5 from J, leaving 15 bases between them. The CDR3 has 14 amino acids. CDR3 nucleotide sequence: TGTGCCAGCACCCGAGGGCAACTAGATCAGCCCCAGCATTTT. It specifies CASTRGQLDQPQHF.

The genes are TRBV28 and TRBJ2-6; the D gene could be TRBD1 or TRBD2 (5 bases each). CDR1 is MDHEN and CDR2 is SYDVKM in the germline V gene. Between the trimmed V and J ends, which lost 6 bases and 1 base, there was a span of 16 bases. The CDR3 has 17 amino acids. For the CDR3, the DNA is TGTGCCAGCAGCCTCGGGGCACTACGATCTGGGGCCAACGTCCTGACTTTC. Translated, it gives CASSLGALRSGANVLTF.